Listed below are T cell receptor beta chains from one sample, sequenced in a study of untreated major depressive disorder. Measured with immunoSEQ multiplex PCR; TCRdb has only the in-frame clones, and not every one. The data contain 10,000 to 15,000 clones, 75% to 95% of them singletons. The sample consisted of CD4+ T cells from PBMCs. Every receptor here comes from a woman aged 25 to 45 with major depressive disorder. Each CDR3 is given with its conserved first and last residue.

j_call v_call cdr3_aa
TRBJ2-2 TRBV29-1 CSVGYAGELFF
TRBJ2-2 TRBV5-4 CASSSGQWNTGELFF
TRBJ2-6 TRBV5-1 CASSLGGWANVLTF
TRBJ2-1 TRBV5-4 CASRSGLAGVSEQFF
TRBJ1-1 TRBV6-1 CASSEYGNTEAFF
TRBJ2-1 TRBV9 CASSVGPAGGISYNEQFF
TRBJ1-2 TRBV19 CASEEGQGLNYGYTF
TRBJ2-7 TRBV18 CASSPTGRVHEQYF
TRBJ2-5 TRBV25-1 CASSEFGTGLETQYF
TRBJ2-5 TRBV11-1 CASSPFGDLGETQYF
TRBJ2-7 TRBV6-6 CASSPGLALSSYEQYF
TRBJ1-5 TRBV2 CASRDRGLTQPQHF
TRBJ2-1 TRBV9 CASSVGPTGGFEQFF
TRBJ2-7 TRBV27 CASSSKPRGEQYF
TRBJ2-7 TRBV6-1 CASTPLRSYEQYF
TRBJ1-1 TRBV6-1 CASSEQGARTEAFF
TRBJ2-7 TRBV4-2 CASSPGGGSSYEQYF
TRBJ2-2 TRBV5-1 CASSWLTVNTGELFF
TRBJ2-7 TRBV6-1 CASRDGTRSSYEQYF
TRBJ2-3 TRBV30 CAWEPGLLTDTQYF
TRBJ1-1 TRBV7-9 CASSRDLNTEAFF
TRBJ1-5 TRBV7-2 CASSFIDVSQPQHF
TRBJ1-1 TRBV19 CASSIVGEFGEAFF
TRBJ2-3 TRBV7-9 CASSLRGLDTQYF
TRBJ2-7 TRBV11-3 CASSPGMGEPYEQYF
TRBJ1-1 TRBV28 CASQFHQANTEAFF
TRBJ1-1 TRBV19 CASSITGGGGKNTEAFF
TRBJ2-2 TRBV19 CASMKSANTGELFF
TRBJ2-1 TRBV5-6 CASLPTGPALNKQFF
TRBJ2-7 TRBV2 CASSEGTGGGEQYF
TRBJ2-1 TRBV27 CASRLAGVNEQFF